This is a list of T cell receptor beta chains from one sample in a study of shared clonotypes between healthy human individuals. The table came from immunoSEQ multiplex PCR; TCRdb's copy has only in-frame clones and leaves some out. The sample consists of roughly 2.1 million clones, 85% to 95% of them appearing once. Sequencing used naive CD8+ T cells from PBMCs. The receptors come from a man between 18 and 29 years old in good health. Some clones in this sample may be carry-over from other donors' samples. Both conserved end residues are part of each CDR3. The D gene is left open where the match is weak. Expanded clones are given a class, and other clones once, few, many or no size at all.

- - TRBJ2-6 TRBV7-2 CASSDPFEFSGANVLTF TGTGCCAGCAGCGACCCATTCGAGTTCTCTGGGGCCAACGTCCTGACTTTC
- once TRBJ2-1 TRBV15 CATSPAGALHFF TGTGCCACCAGCCCAGCTGGGGCGCTGCACTTCTTC
- - TRBJ2-3 TRBV7-9 CASITPQGHTQYF TGTGCCAGCATCACCCCACAGGGTCATACGCAGTATTTT
- - TRBJ1-5 TRBV9 CASSAWEGQPQHF TGTGCCAGCAGCGCCTGGGAGGGCCAGCCCCAGCATTTT
- - TRBJ2-3 TRBV28 CASSLQPDTQYF TGTGCCAGCAGCCTACAGCCAGATACGCAGTATTTT
TRBD2 - TRBJ2-5 TRBV6-5 CASSYLAGETQYF TGTGCCAGCAGTTACTTAGCGGGAGAGACCCAGTACTTC
- once TRBJ2-5 TRBV9 CASSVAGSPGETQYF TGTGCCAGCAGCGTTGCGGGGAGCCCCGGGGAGACCCAGTACTTC
TRBD1 - TRBJ2-1 TRBV28 CASSTGGASDEQFF TGTGCCAGCAGTACAGGGGGCGCGTCTGATGAGCAGTTCTTC
- - TRBJ1-2 TRBV27 CASSLLPRIGYTF TGTGCCAGCAGTTTACTGCCCAGAATCGGCTACACCTTC
TRBD1 - TRBJ1-1 TRBV19 CASSLGQYTEAFF TGTGCCAGTAGTTTGGGACAGTACACTGAAGCTTTCTTT
- - TRBJ2-7 TRBV2 CASTDNHEQYF TGTGCCAGCACAGACAATCACGAGCAGTACTTC
- - TRBJ1-1 TRBV6-1 CASRIITAENTEAFF TGTGCCAGCAGGATTATAACAGCAGAGAACACTGAAGCTTTCTTT
TRBD2 - TRBJ2-1 TRBV11-2 CASSLPGLAGVHEQFF TGTGCCAGCAGCCTCCCGGGACTAGCGGGAGTTCATGAGCAGTTCTTC
TRBD2 once TRBJ2-2 TRBV9 CASSASGRNTGELFF TGTGCCAGCAGCGCGAGCGGGAGAAATACCGGGGAGCTGTTTTTT
- - TRBJ1-1 TRBV12-5 CASGFQSEAFF TGTGCTAGTGGTTTTCAATCTGAAGCTTTCTTT
- - TRBJ2-7 TRBV13 CASSLGDRIYEQYF TGTGCCAGCAGCTTAGGCGACAGGATCTACGAGCAGTACTTC
TRBD1 - TRBJ1-4 TRBV28 CASSHWTGGLGEKLFF TGTGCCAGCAGTCACTGGACAGGGGGATTGGGTGAAAAACTGTTTTTT
- - TRBJ1-1 TRBV2 CASSERGGALNTEAFF TGTGCCAGCAGTGAAAGAGGGGGAGCTTTGAACACTGAAGCTTTCTTT
TRBD2 - TRBJ2-6 TRBV7-2 CASSPRLADISGANVLTF TGTGCCAGCAGTCCTCGACTAGCGGATATCTCTGGGGCCAACGTCCTGACTTTC
TRBD1 - TRBJ2-3 TRBV5-4 CASSLAGGVDTQYF TGTGCCAGCAGCTTGGCAGGGGGCGTAGATACGCAGTATTTT
- - TRBJ1-1 TRBV29-1 CSVERPGGTEAFF TGCAGCGTTGAGAGGCCTGGTGGGACTGAAGCTTTCTTT
- - TRBJ2-1 TRBV28 CASSFGGSYNEQFF TGTGCCAGCAGTTTTGGCGGCTCCTACAATGAGCAGTTCTTC
TRBD2 - TRBJ2-1 TRBV11-2 CASSLESSGSSYNEQFF TGTGCCAGCAGCTTAGAATCTAGCGGGAGCTCCTACAATGAGCAGTTCTTC
- - TRBJ2-5 TRBV27 CASSLYGNQETQYF TGTGCCAGCAGTTTATACGGGAACCAAGAGACCCAGTACTTC
TRBD1 once TRBJ2-1 TRBV19 CASSGGQGFYNEQFF TGTGCCAGTAGTGGAGGACAGGGATTTTACAATGAGCAGTTCTTC
TRBD1 - TRBJ1-4 TRBV2 CASSAGQGNEKLFF TGTGCCAGCAGTGCGGGACAGGGGAATGAAAAACTGTTTTTT
TRBD1 once TRBJ1-1 TRBV28 CASSLPGQGNTEAFF TGTGCCAGCAGTCTCCCGGGACAGGGGAACACTGAAGCTTTCTTT
- - TRBJ2-1 TRBV7-2 CASSLGVSVANEQFF TGTGCCAGCAGCTTAGGGGTCAGCGTAGCCAATGAGCAGTTCTTC
TRBD1 once TRBJ2-7 TRBV4-1 CASSRLQGAEGEQYF TGCGCCAGCAGTCGACTACAGGGGGCGGAGGGAGAGCAGTACTTC
TRBD2 - TRBJ2-1 TRBV9 CATNPSGRGLQFF TGTGCCACCAACCCCTCCGGAAGGGGACTACAGTTCTTC
- - TRBJ1-2 TRBV5-6 CASSLGGNHYGYTF TGTGCCAGCAGCTTGGGGGGGAACCACTATGGCTACACCTTC
TRBD1 - TRBJ2-2 TRBV7-9 CASSDRGHAGELFF TGTGCCAGCAGCGACAGGGGGCATGCCGGGGAGCTGTTTTTT
TRBD1 - TRBJ1-2 TRBV5-1 CASSPWDRGEEGYGYTF TGCGCCAGCAGTCCTTGGGACAGGGGGGAAGAGGGCTATGGCTACACCTTC
- - TRBJ2-7 TRBV5-4 CASSPRGGGEQYF TGTGCCAGCAGCCCTAGAGGGGGGGGTGAGCAGTACTTC
TRBD2 - TRBJ2-5 TRBV28 CASMLAGVLETQYF TGTGCCAGCATGCTAGCGGGAGTGTTGGAGACCCAGTACTTC
- - TRBJ1-2 TRBV7-2 CASSIRDTYYGYTF TGTGCCAGCAGCATCAGGGACACCTACTATGGCTACACCTTC
TRBD2 - TRBJ2-1 TRBV6-5 CASTSGRAIEQFF TGTGCCAGCACCAGCGGGAGGGCTATTGAGCAGTTCTTC
- - TRBJ1-1 TRBV11-1 CASSLGSEGTDTEAFF TGTGCCAGCAGCTTAGGTTCGGAGGGGACCGACACTGAAGCTTTCTTT
TRBD2 - TRBJ2-7 TRBV7-8 CASSPKTGTIQPPYEQYF TGTGCCAGCAGCCCAAAAACCGGGACTATCCAACCACCCTACGAGCAGTACTTC
- - TRBJ2-2 TRBV6-1 CASSERSSTGELFF TGTGCCAGCAGTGAACGGTCCTCTACCGGGGAGCTGTTTTTT
TRBD2 - TRBJ2-3 TRBV2 CARTGLAGVTDTQYF TGTGCCAGAACGGGACTAGCGGGAGTGACAGATACGCAGTATTTT
- - TRBJ1-1 TRBV11-2 CASSLGPGTEAFF TGTGCCAGCAGCTTAGGGCCCGGCACTGAAGCTTTCTTT
- - TRBJ2-1 TRBV19 CASSVPGDNPEQFF TGTGCCAGTAGTGTCCCCGGGGATAATCCCGAGCAGTTCTTC
- - TRBJ2-7 TRBV7-2 CASSLDTGRHEQYF TGTGCCAGCAGCTTAGATACAGGGCGGCACGAGCAGTACTTC
TRBD1 few TRBJ1-2 TRBV11-2 CASSRGEDRGPYGYTF TGTGCCAGCAGCCGTGGCGAGGACAGGGGGCCCTATGGCTACACCTTC
TRBD2 - TRBJ2-3 TRBV7-6 CASSSEAGVADTQYF TGTGCCAGCAGCTCGGAAGCGGGAGTAGCAGATACGCAGTATTTT
- - TRBJ2-7 TRBV7-9 CASSSRDPFYEQYF TGTGCCAGCAGCTCCCGGGACCCTTTCTACGAGCAGTACTTC
- - TRBJ1-2 TRBV30 CAWSADIYYGYTF TGTGCCTGGAGTGCTGACATTTATTATGGCTACACCTTC
- - TRBJ1-2 TRBV28 CASSLRTPNGYTF TGTGCCAGCAGTTTGAGGACACCCAATGGCTACACCTTC
TRBD1 - TRBJ1-2 TRBV11-2 CASSGTGTGTNYGYTF TGTGCCAGCAGCGGCACAGGGACAGGGACTAACTATGGCTACACCTTC
- - TRBJ1-1 TRBV19 CASRNLPEAFF TGTGCCAGTAGGAACTTGCCTGAAGCTTTCTTT
- - TRBJ2-3 TRBV27 CASSSSGGDTQYF TGTGCCAGCAGTAGTTCGGGTGGGGATACGCAGTATTTT
- - TRBJ2-3 TRBV30 CACSGSTDTQYF TGTGCCTGCAGCGGGAGCACAGATACGCAGTATTTT
- - TRBJ1-5 TRBV25-1 CASSEQGFLNQPQHF TGTGCCAGCAGTGAACAGGGGTTTTTAAATCAGCCCCAGCATTTT